The T cell receptor beta chain described here comes from a study of beta chain features in type 1 diabetes (dated by TCRdb to 2016 to 2019). Context from the whole study: Patients and healthy donors did not differ in mean age, gender distribution, total cell number or subset yield. The study compared the TCRB repertoires of sorted circulating CD4+ T cell subsets in recently diagnosed type 1 diabetes patients with those in matched healthy donors. Regulatory and stem cell-like memory subsets were obtained from only 8 patients and roughly 8 healthy donors, while naive and central memory subsets were obtained from all 30 or so donors. A total of roughly 100 million sorted cells were examined across all samples, and RNA yield correlated strongly with the number of cells per subset.

The entire amount of isolated RNA was reverse transcribed using the High Capacity cDNA Reverse Transcription Kit, so the sequenced TCRB transcripts were expressed ones. Deep immunoSEQ sequencing was performed on naive, central memory and regulatory T cell samples, with an average of approximately 3.9 million total reads per sample. After sorted cells were lysed in RLT buffer, RNA was extracted with DNase-treated RNeasy Micro or Mini kits, with the choice depending on cell number. To prevent cross-contamination, each cell subset was processed individually, whereas patient and healthy donor samples were processed jointly. Using the immunoSEQ multiplex PCR, TCRB sequences were amplified from cDNA into 87-bp fragments spanning the CDR3 region. Amplicons were sequenced on the Illumina HiSeq platform. The original methods were these. Synthetic template baselines were used to correct PCR bias computationally, reads within Hamming distance 2 were collapsed together, and singletons that could not be merged were discarded. Reads were aligned to IMGT to assign V, D and J genes, CDR3 length, and insertions or deletions at six rearrangement sites. Within each subset, clonotype counts were normalized to sorted cell number, after which true diversity and Gini coefficients were computed with the tcR R package. The overlap coefficient, calculated on TCRB nucleotide sequences, was used to measure repertoire sharing. Out-of-frame TCRB sequences from naive cells were analyzed as a proxy for the pre-selection repertoire. In TCRdb, the immuneACCESS table is reduced to in-frame sequences with V and J assigned. These tables do not hold every clone; where another copy was compared, an unresolved V gene accounts for under half, and the others remain unexplained. The DNA was the basis for D and trimming; V, J and clone size are from that table. The sample contains approximately 250,000 clones, over 9.5% of them found a single time. The ten most abundant clones make up less than 0.035% of the sample.

As regards this clone: There is no known antigen for this receptor. Base qualities are not at hand, and no much larger clone is one base apart.

Study-wide conclusions, independent of this receptor: At VDJ recombination sites, patients with type 1 diabetes made fewer insertions and deleted more nucleotides, a pattern implying thymic rearrangement abnormalities. The naive, central memory and regulatory TCRB repertoires appeared to resemble one another more closely among patients than among healthy donors. Because small numbers of individuals were included in the HLA sub-analyses, any influence of HLA type on TCRB rearrangement was left unresolved. Shorter templates might be favored by PCR, yet because patient and control samples were amplified and corrected together, any such skew would affect both groups equally. A moderate but significant shortening of TCRB CDR3 length was observed in type 1 diabetes patients in all four CD4+ subsets. Because cDNA was sequenced instead of genomic DNA, highly expressing activated cells could be over-represented, though the groups showed no difference in activation or CD3 levels.

From each donor, a single peripheral blood sample of roughly 0.11 L on average was drawn into heparinised tubes. Naive, central memory, regulatory and stem cell-like memory CD4+ T cells were sorted on a BD FACSAria II using a panel including CD45RO, CCR7, CD25, CD127, CD95 and CD27. A purity above 95% was achieved for all sorted populations. Right away, PBMCs were isolated by Lymphoprep density gradient centrifugation and were stained directly, with no culture step. Samples were stained and sorted in pairs, with one healthy donor and one patient per experiment, so that batch effects were minimized. V is shortened by 7 bases, J by 3 bases, and the region joining them spans 19 bases. The germline V gene supplies CDR1 ENHRY and CDR2 SYGVKD. Counted from cysteine to phenylalanine, this CDR3 has 15 amino acids. Only the CDR3 DNA stays, 45 bases, in frame from base 1.

Input material: naive CD4+ T cells from blood. Explained via the paper, the cell subset or site label denotes: true naive CD4+ T cells. This TCR came from a woman aged 18-29 years in good health. The sequence is built from TRBV10-3 and TRBJ2-7; a tentative D match to TRBD1 spans 6 bases. The base sequence is TGTGCCATCACCCTGATGACGGGACAAATCTACGAGCAGTACTTC. It encodes CAITLMTGQIYEQYF.